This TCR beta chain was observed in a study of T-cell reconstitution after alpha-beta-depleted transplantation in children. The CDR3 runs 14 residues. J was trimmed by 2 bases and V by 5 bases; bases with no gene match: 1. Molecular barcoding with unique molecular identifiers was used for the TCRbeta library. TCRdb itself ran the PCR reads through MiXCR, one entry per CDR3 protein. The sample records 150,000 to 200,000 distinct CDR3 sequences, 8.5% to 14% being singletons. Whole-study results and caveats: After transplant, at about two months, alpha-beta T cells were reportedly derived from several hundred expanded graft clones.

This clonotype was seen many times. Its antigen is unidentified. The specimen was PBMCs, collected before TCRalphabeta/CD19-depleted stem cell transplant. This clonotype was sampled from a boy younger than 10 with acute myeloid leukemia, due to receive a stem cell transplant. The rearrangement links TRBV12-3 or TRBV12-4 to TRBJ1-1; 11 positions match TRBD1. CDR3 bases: TGTGCCAGCAGTGGGACAGGGGGAAACACTGAAGCTTTCTTT. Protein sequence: CASSGTGGNTEAFF.